This entry features one TCR beta chain sequence. Its antigen remains unknown. The data stem from a study of vaccination and CD4 T cells after COVID-19. Study context: Nasal swab PCR detected SARS-CoV-2 in convalescent patients, who comprised 9 or 10 mild cases and one severe case. Stimuli were overlapping spike peptide pools of SARS-CoV-2 and three common cold coronaviruses (HCoV-NL63, HCoV-OC43, HCoV-229E). Points from the study as a whole: Clonotypes reactive to SARS-CoV-2 had a median that went up from 21 to 38, but not significantly.

As to treatment: approximately nine-day PBMC culture with coronavirus spike peptide pools or control peptides (ViraFEST assay). Following a culture period (approximately 9 days), negative selection was used to isolate CD4+ T cells. V lost 4 bases and J 1 base, leaving 11 bases between the germline ends. Germline CDR1 is DFQATT and CDR2 is SNEGSKA (reference sequence). The length of the CDR3 is 14 residues. The Oncomine TCR Beta short-read assay was what sequenced the DNA obtained from cultured CD4+ T cells. MiXCR, run by TCRdb on the PCR reads, gives a single entry per CDR3 protein. The sample has 20,000 or so distinct CDR3 sequences; around 50% are singletons.

The sequence came from a human donor who had recovered from COVID-19. Sequenced material: CD4+ T cells from blood, cultured in vitro. The chain has TRBV20-1 and TRBJ1-5; D might be TRBD1 (6 bases). In nucleotides, the CDR3 is TGCAGTGCTAAACCGGGACAAAGCAATCAGCCCCAGCATTTT. Translating it yields CSAKPGQSNQPQHF.